Below, 9 T cell receptor beta chains from the same sample are listed, as sequenced in a study of identical twins. TCRdb re-called the 5' RACE reads through MiXCR, storing one row per CDR3 protein. The sample lists 350,000 to 600,000 distinct CDR3 sequences; about 14% were seen once. Another study also made use of these data, one on yellow fever vaccine responses in identical twins.

Sequencing was done on a sample of CD4+ T cells sorted from blood. These receptors all stem from a woman aged 18-29 years in good health.

This clonotype was detected a few times. The chain is built from TRBV28 and TRBJ2-1; possibly TRBD1 or TRBD2 for D (5 bases each). The CDR3 spans 16 residues. V dropped 5 bases and J dropped 9 bases, with 23 bases sitting between them. CDR1 and CDR2 from the germline V gene are MDHEN and SYDVKM. The CDR3 DNA reads TGTGCCAGCAGTCCCACCCCACGGGGCGCAATCAGTGAGCAGTTCTTC. Translated: CASSPTPRGAISEQFF.

This sequence joins TRBV6-5 and TRBJ2-5; no reliable D call. This CDR3 is 12 amino acids long. Germline V gives CDR1 MNHEY, CDR2 SVGAGI. Deletions cut 6 bases from V and 2 bases from J, with 7 bases between. CDR3 protein: CASSRSQETQYF. The CDR3 DNA reads TGTGCCAGCAGCCGATCTCAAGAGACCCAGTACTTC.

This clonotype was observed a few times. V and J are TRBV4-3 and TRBJ2-1; TRBD2 aligns across 10 bases. Germline CDR1 is LGHNA and CDR2 is YSLEER. This CDR3 comprises 20 residues. V trimming: 0 bases; J trimming: 2 bases; junction bases outside the gene matches: 13. The CDR3 DNA follows: TGCGCCAGCAGCCAAGAGGTTAAAAGCGGGAGGGCCGACGCCTACAATGAGCAGTTCTTC. Translating gives CASSQEVKSGRADAYNEQFF.

This clonotype came up a few times. The rearrangement joins TRBV7-6 to TRBJ2-3; TRBD1 agrees at 8 bases. The length of the CDR3 is 18 residues. J gave up 6 bases and V 2 bases, and 16 bases lay outside the gene matches. The germline V gene has CDR1 SGHVS and CDR2 FNYEAQ. DNA for the CDR3: TGTGCCAGCAGCTTATATACGGGACAGGCGGCGAAGACGGATACGCAGTATTTT. This sequence encodes CASSLYTGQAAKTDTQYF. Full variable domain (rest looked up from reference TRBV7-6 and TRBJ2-3): GAGVSQSPRYKVTKRGQDVALRCDPISGHVSLYWYRQALGQGPEFLTYFNYEAQQDKSGLPNDRFSAERPEGSISTLTIQRTEQRDSAMYRCASSLYTGQAAKTDTQYFGPGTRLTVL.

This clonotype occurred a few times. The chain employs TRBV5-8 and TRBJ2-1; 7 positions match TRBD2. V was pared by 0 bases and J by 8 bases, with 8 bases of the junction left unmatched. The length of the CDR3 is 15 residues. CDR1 and CDR2 (germline): SGHTS, YDEGEE. The CDR3: CASSLGGGGTDEQFF. In nucleotides, the CDR3 is TGTGCCAGCAGCTTGGGGGGCGGGGGAACCGATGAGCAGTTCTTC.

This clonotype was observed many times. The V gene is TRBV4-3, the J gene TRBJ1-2; TRBD1 matches 7 bases. Germline CDR1 LGHNA, CDR2 YSLEER. V dropped 0 bases and J dropped 1; count of bases not matched to a gene: 11. This CDR3 contains 18 residues. CDR3 nucleotides: TGCGCCAGCAGCCAAGATCTACAGGGGAGACCTTTTAACTATGGCTACACCTTC. Its translation: CASSQDLQGRPFNYGYTF.

V gene TRBV28 combines with J gene TRBJ1-6; D is possibly TRBD1 (5 bases). The ends were cut back, 11 bases at V and 9 bases at J, with 14 bases in the middle. Germline V lookup: CDR1 MDHEN, CDR2 SYDVKM. CDR3 length: 12 amino acids. DNA for the CDR3: TGTGCCGTACGGGACGACACTTCACCCCTCCACTTT. It codes for CAVRDDTSPLHF. Filled out from reference TRBV28 and TRBJ1-6, the complete variable domain reads DVKVTQSSRYLVKRTGEKVFLECVQDMDHENMFWYRQDPGLGLRLIYFSYDVKMKEKGDIPEGYSVSREKKERFSLILESASTNQTSMYLCAVRDDTSPLHFGNGTRLTVT.

The rearrangement uses TRBV19 and TRBJ2-3, with 8 bases fitting TRBD2. The CDR3 covers 14 residues. Germline values: CDR1 LNHDA, CDR2 SQIVND (reference sequence). After removal of 9 bases from V and 2 bases from J, the junction contained 7 bases not matched to a gene. The CDR3 sequence is CASRTSGNTDTQYF. CDR3 in DNA: TGTGCCAGCAGAACTAGCGGAAACACAGATACGCAGTATTTT.

The rearrangement links TRBV29-1 to TRBJ1-4; no definite D call. Trimming pared 4 bases from V and 1 base from J, leaving 10 bases between. CDR3 length: 14 residues. From germline, CDR1 is SQVTM and CDR2 ANQGSEA. In DNA form, the CDR3 reads TGCAGCGTTGTGACGGCGAAAACTAATGAAAAACTGTTTTTT. Translation: CSVVTAKTNEKLFF.